What follows are 23 T cell receptor beta chains derived from one specimen sequenced in a study of CD4 T cells in relation to SARS-CoV-2 and coronaviruses. Clones were sequenced by immunoSEQ multiplex PCR, and TCRdb holds only the in-frame ones, with some missing. Among around 25,000 clones listed, roughly 82% were seen once. Unexposed donor CD4+ T cells date from about 2011-2018, before the COVID-19 pandemic. After nine to ten days of culture, CD4+ T cells were isolated. Their target antigens are unknown. The sample taken for sequencing was CD4+ T cells from PBMCs, cultured in vitro. The source of these receptors is a human donor in good health.

V is TRBV6-4 and J is TRBJ2-1, with a tentative D call TRBD2 (5 bases). With 3 bases removed from V and 7 bases from J, the gap between germline ends came to 10 bases. Germline CDR1 reads MRHNA; CDR2 reads SNTAGT. CDR3 length: 13 amino acids. In nucleotides, the CDR3 is TGTGCCAGCAGTGATACTAGTAGTAATGAGCAGTTCTTC. It translates to CASSDTSSNEQFF.

The rearrangement uses TRBV4-3 and TRBJ1-5, with 7 bases lining up with TRBD1. CDR3 length: 15 amino acids. The germline CDR1 and CDR2 sequences are LGHNA and YSLEER. V was pared by 0 bases and J by 5 bases, with 4 bases of the junction left unmatched. The CDR3 spells CASSQDVRGHQPQHF. The CDR3 nucleotides read TGCGCCAGCAGCCAAGATGTGAGGGGGCATCAGCCCCAGCATTTT.

The V call is TRBV5-1, the J call TRBJ2-6, with 8 bases lining up with TRBD1. With V trimmed by 4 bases and J by 0 bases, 6 bases remained unmatched. This CDR3 is built from 17 residues. Germline CDR1 reads SGHRS; CDR2 reads YFSETQ. For the CDR3, the DNA is TGCGCCAGCAGCGAGGGACAGGTTAACTCTGGGGCCAACGTCCTGACTTTC. It yields the protein CASSEGQVNSGANVLTF.

This clone was seen a handful of times. The rearrangement links TRBV7-9 to TRBJ1-1; weak D call: TRBD1 (6 bases). With 1 base removed from V and 4 bases from J, the gap between germline ends came to 10 bases. The CDR3 spans 14 residues. Germline V gives CDR1 SEHNR, CDR2 FQNEAQ (reference sequence). CDR3 region: CASSLVDRSTEAFF. The CDR3 DNA follows: TGTGCCAGCAGCTTAGTCGACAGGTCCACTGAAGCTTTCTTT.

V and J are TRBV5-5 and TRBJ2-7, with D possibly matching TRBD1 (6 bases). V lost 4 bases and J 1 base, leaving 15 bases between the germline ends. The CDR3 runs to 15 residues. The V gene's germline CDR1 is SGHKS and CDR2 YYEKEE (reference sequence). The CDR3: CASSPTGTQSYEQYF. DNA of the CDR3: TGTGCCAGCAGCCCAACCGGGACACAGTCCTACGAGCAGTACTTC.

As regards this clone: This same CDR3 is encoded by further DNA sequences in the sample. The chain couples TRBV5-6 to TRBJ1-3; D is perhaps TRBD1 (5 bases). Germline CDR1 is SGHDT and CDR2 is YYEEEE. This CDR3 spans 15 amino acids. Deletions cut 3 bases from V and 0 bases from J, with 10 bases between. CDR3 bases: TGTGCCAGCAGCTCCCAGGGTAGCTCTGGAAACACCATATATTTT. Translated, it gives CASSSQGSSGNTIYF.

The chain recombines TRBV6-2 or TRBV6-3 with TRBJ1-5; D gene unclear. The germline V gene encodes CDR1 MNHEY and CDR2 SVGEGT. Trimming removed 4 bases from V and 4 bases from J, with 17 bases in between. The length of the CDR3 is 16 residues. The CDR3 DNA reads as TGTGCCAGCAGTTCCCCAGCCGGATTAACAAATCAGCCCCAGCATTTT. Residues: CASSSPAGLTNQPQHF.

The V gene is TRBV6-5, the J gene TRBJ1-5, with TRBD1 matching over 7 bases. J was trimmed by 2 bases and V by 6 bases; bases with no gene match: 7. This CDR3 contains 15 residues. CDR1 is MNHEY, CDR2 SVGAGI, per germline. The CDR3 loop is CASRRDRDGNQPQHF. DNA for the CDR3: TGTGCCAGCAGGAGAGACAGGGACGGCAATCAGCCCCAGCATTTT.

The CDR3 protein is CASLGEYGTEAFF. Written as DNA, the CDR3 is TGTGCCAGTCTAGGGGAATACGGCACTGAAGCTTTCTTT. The V and J genes are TRBV19 and TRBJ1-1; the D gene is possibly TRBD1 (5 bases). The CDR3 has 13 amino acids. Germline V lookup: CDR1 LNHDA, CDR2 SQIVND (reference sequence). Deletions cut 8 bases from V and 4 bases from J, with 14 bases between.

The rearrangement joins TRBV5-6 to TRBJ2-7, with D tentatively TRBD2 (5 bases). The CDR3 loop spans 15 amino acids. V was pared by 4 bases and J by 0 bases, with 14 bases between. Looked up from germline, CDR1 is SGHDT and CDR2 is YYEEEE. This chain's CDR3 is CASSLSGGFSYEQYF. CDR3 coding DNA: TGTGCCAGCAGCCTGAGTGGAGGCTTCTCCTACGAGCAGTACTTC. Full variable domain (missing parts from reference TRBV5-6 and TRBJ2-7): DAGVTQSPTHLIKTRGQQVTLRCSPKSGHDTVSWYQQALGQGPQFIFQYYEEEERQRGNFPDRFSGHQFPNYSSELNVNALLLGDSALYLCASSLSGGFSYEQYFGPGTRLTVT.

The rearrangement links TRBV6-5 to TRBJ1-1; no clear D gene. Germline V gene data show CDR1 as MNHEY and CDR2 as SVGAGI. The CDR3 is 14 residues long. Trimming removed 0 bases at V and 7 bases at J, with 12 bases between. The CDR3 DNA reads TGTGCCAGCAGTTACTCGCCGGGAACAGTTGAAGCTTTCTTT. Translation gives CASSYSPGTVEAFF.

The chain recombines TRBV7-8 with TRBJ1-2, with D possibly being TRBD1 (6 bases). V was trimmed by 1 base and J by 8 bases, leaving 11 bases between them. In germline, CDR1 is SGHVS, CDR2 FQNEAQ. The CDR3 consists of 13 residues. The CDR3 nucleotides are TGTGCCAGCAGCTTAGAAGAGGGGGGGGGCTACACCTTC. Its translation: CASSLEEGGGYTF.

The genes are TRBV3-1 (or the pseudogene TRBV3-2) and TRBJ2-1; no firm D call. CDR1 LGHDT and CDR2 YNNKEL come from the germline V gene (reference sequence). The V end lost 0 bases, the J end lost 5 bases, and 14 bases lay between the germline ends. The CDR3 covers 16 residues. Here the CDR3 DNA reads TGTGCCAGCAGCCAAGATCAACGGCGTATCAACAATGAGCAGTTCTTC. It is translated as CASSQDQRRINNEQFF.

A few counts support this clone. This CDR3 reads CASSPPGGQPQHF. The CDR3 DNA follows: TGTGCCAGCAGCCCCCCGGGCGGTCAGCCCCAGCATTTT. The V gene is TRBV5-4, the J gene TRBJ1-5; no clear D. The CDR3 is made up of 13 amino acids. In germline, CDR1 is SGHNT, CDR2 YYREEE (reference sequence). V was cut by 4 bases and J by 6 bases, with 11 bases left in between. The variable domain in full, completed from reference TRBV5-4 and TRBJ1-5, reads ETGVTQSPTHLIKTRGQQVTLRCSSQSGHNTVSWYQQALGQGPQFIFQYYREEENGRGNFPPRFSGLQFPNYSSELNVNALELDDSALYLCASSPPGGQPQHFGDGTRLSIL.

The gene calls are TRBV10-3 and TRBJ2-5, with TRBD1 as a possible D gene (5 bases). The V gene lost 3 bases and the J gene lost 4 bases, with 15 bases spanning the gap. The CDR3 has 15 residues. Germline V gene data show CDR1 as ENHRY and CDR2 as SYGVKD. The CDR3 is CAISDAPQGGETQYF. For the CDR3, the DNA is TGTGCCATCAGTGACGCGCCCCAGGGCGGAGAGACCCAGTACTTC.

This chain connects TRBV29-1 to TRBJ2-7; D might be TRBD2 (6 bases). This CDR3 comprises 14 residues. V was shortened by 6 bases and J by 6 bases, with 21 bases between the two germline ends. Germline V gene lookup returns CDR1 SQVTM and CDR2 ANQGSEA. CDR3 in amino acids: CSVLGEAGLFEQYF. CDR3 in DNA: TGCAGCGTGCTGGGGGAAGCGGGCCTTTTCGAGCAGTACTTC.

The rearrangement links TRBV7-2 to TRBJ2-3; D remains ambiguous. Germline V gene lookup returns CDR1 SGHTA and CDR2 FQGNSA. V lost 5 bases and J lost 5, with 20 bases in between. There are 16 residues in the CDR3. The DNA of the CDR3 is TGTGCCAGCAGCCCCCTGGTGGCCTCTAGTAAAGATACGCAGTATTTT. Translation: CASSPLVASSKDTQYF. Variable domain in full (rest from reference TRBV7-2 and TRBJ2-3): GAGVSQSPSNKVTEKGKDVELRCDPISGHTALYWYRQSLGQGLEFLIYFQGNSAPDKSGLPSDRFSAERTGGSVSTLTIQRTQQEDSAVYLCASSPLVASSKDTQYFGPGTRLTVL.

Only one count was recorded for this clone. The V and J genes are TRBV7-2 and TRBJ1-2; 7 bases line up with TRBD1. V was pared by 5 bases and J by 8 bases, with 14 bases of the junction left unmatched. Germline CDR1 SGHTA, CDR2 FQGNSA. The CDR3 loop spans 15 amino acids. The CDR3 DNA reads as TGTGCCAGCAGCCTCCAGGGGGGGCAGTCGGGGGGCTACACCTTC. Encoded protein: CASSLQGGQSGGYTF.

The CDR3 DNA is TGTGCCAGCAGCCAAGCCCTTAATGAGCAGTTCTTC. This encodes CASSQALNEQFF. The chain carries TRBV3-1 (or the pseudogene TRBV3-2) and TRBJ2-1; no definite D call. The CDR3 sequence is 12 residues long. V gave up 1 base and J gave up 7 bases, with 5 bases separating them. Germline V gives CDR1 LGHDT, CDR2 YNNKEL (reference sequence).

CDR3 region: CAISEERYGYTF. As DNA, the CDR3 is TGTGCCATCAGTGAAGAGAGATATGGCTACACCTTC. This sequence joins TRBV10-3 and TRBJ1-2; D unclear. From germline, CDR1 is ENHRY and CDR2 SYGVKD. Trimming took 3 bases from V and 5 from J, leaving 7 bases between them. This CDR3 is built from 12 residues.

This clone appeared a few times. The gene calls are TRBV3-1 (or the pseudogene TRBV3-2) and TRBJ2-2; weak D call: TRBD1 (6 bases). Germline-derived CDR1 and CDR2 are LGHDT and YNNKEL (reference sequence). V was clipped by 4 bases and J by 4 bases, with 10 bases between them. This CDR3 has 14 residues. In nucleotides, the CDR3 is TGTGCCAGCAGCCTACCACAGGGCACCGGGGAGCTGTTTTTT. This gives the protein CASSLPQGTGELFF.

This clone was seen more than once but under ten times. The V and J genes are TRBV7-2 and TRBJ2-2; 8 bases align to TRBD1. The V and J ends lost 5 bases and 6 bases, in that order; junction bases with no gene match: 8. CDR3 length equals 15 residues. CDR1 is SGHTA, CDR2 FQGNSA, per germline. CDR3 in amino acids: CASSIGQGLAGELFF. CDR3 sequence (DNA): TGTGCCAGCAGCATCGGACAGGGTCTGGCCGGGGAGCTGTTTTTT.

The V and J genes are TRBV5-1 and TRBJ2-1, with TRBD2 identical over 8 bases. CDR3 size: 13 residues. After removal of 4 bases from V and 6 bases from J, the junction contained 3 bases not matched to a gene. CDR1 is SGHRS, CDR2 YFSETQ, per germline. The CDR3 spells CASSPGLANEQFF. The CDR3 DNA follows: TGCGCCAGCAGCCCCGGACTAGCCAATGAGCAGTTCTTC.